Listed below are T cell receptor beta chains from one sample, sequenced in a study of T cells after yellow fever vaccination. From the 5' RACE reads, TCRdb called clonotypes with MiXCR, one entry per CDR3 protein. The sample lists about 340,000 distinct CDR3 sequences; almost 4% were seen once. Sequenced here: PBMCs, sampled 5 days after the yellow fever booster vaccination. The receptors originated from a man younger than 30 who received the YFV17D yellow fever vaccine. Each CDR3 is given with its conserved first and last residue. The order of the fields is CDR3 length, V gene, clone size, J gene, D gene, CDR3 protein. D genes are given only for firm matches. Part of the rows lack a size; the others show once, few, many or a class for expanded clones.

15,TRBV27,NA,TRBJ1-1,NA,CASSFFSDSNTEAFF
15,TRBV7-8,NA,TRBJ2-3,NA,CASGSWADGTDTQYF
16,TRBV6-5,NA,TRBJ2-3,NA,CASRPFPGDTGDTQYF
15,TRBV5-1,NA,TRBJ2-3,TRBD2,CASNTLTSGTDTQYF
15,TRBV20-1,few,TRBJ1-5,NA,CSAKGGPVGNQPQHF
15,TRBV29-1,many,TRBJ2-7,TRBD1,CSVEIPGQGRYEQYF
13,TRBV7-9,NA,TRBJ2-1,NA,CASSPAGTDEQFF
13,TRBV18,many,TRBJ1-5,TRBD1,CASSTDRGQPQHF
13,TRBV7-9,few,TRBJ1-1,NA,CASSFPGEGEAFF
12,TRBV20-1,many,TRBJ1-2,NA,CSARDLGGGYTF
16,TRBV14,many,TRBJ2-3,NA,CASSALRTGSHDTQYF
14,TRBV5-1,few,TRBJ2-1,NA,CASSSPQGWNEQFF
22,TRBV3-1,few,TRBJ2-3,TRBD1,CASSQLEGQGEWAHPSADTQYF
15,TRBV7-3,many,TRBJ2-1,NA,CASSLRHAGYNEQFF
13,TRBV29-1,few,TRBJ1-5,NA,CSVAGDGDQPQHF
14,TRBV7-2,few,TRBJ2-5,NA,CASSLRTLQETQYF
15,TRBV29-1,few,TRBJ1-2,TRBD1,CSVEGFAGGGYGYTF
12,TRBV7-2,many,TRBJ2-2,NA,CASSSFGGELFF
16,TRBV5-1,few,TRBJ1-1,NA,CASSSFPDSANTEAFF
17,TRBV5-8,NA,TRBJ2-2,NA,CASSLEVREVITGELFF
9,TRBV6-6,many,TRBJ2-5,NA,CASGETQYF
15,TRBV5-6,few,TRBJ2-2,TRBD1,CASSRQGANTGELFF
14,TRBV7-2,many,TRBJ2-5,NA,CASSLVVRMGTQYF
11,TRBV12-3/TRBV12-4,many,TRBJ2-2,NA,CASSLPGELFF
15,TRBV4-3,many,TRBJ1-5,NA,CASSQDIVRERPQHF
15,TRBV7-9,few,TRBJ1-1,NA,CASSFMILKNTEAFF
14,TRBV5-1,few,TRBJ2-3,TRBD2,CASRPGLASDTQYF
16,TRBV9,few,TRBJ2-1,NA,CASSVEHIPDYNEQFF
14,TRBV5-1,many,TRBJ2-1,TRBD2,CASSLLAGGFEQFF
15,TRBV10-3,few,TRBJ1-6,TRBD1,CAISEATGYGSPLHF
18,TRBV11-2,few,TRBJ2-6,NA,CASSLYKGSRSGANVLTF
15,TRBV5-1,many,TRBJ2-6,TRBD1,CASSIDRAGANVLTF
17,TRBV6-5,NA,TRBJ2-2,NA,CASSYVLPGENTGELFF
17,TRBV28,NA,TRBJ1-5,NA,CASRHSWAGNSNQPQHF
14,TRBV4-2,few,TRBJ1-1,NA,CASSQDRAGTEAFF
14,TRBV4-2,NA,TRBJ2-3,TRBD2,CASSQGRGVDTQYF
15,TRBV4-2,NA,TRBJ1-1,TRBD1,CASSPGQARNTEAFF
16,TRBV7-2,few,TRBJ2-1,TRBD2,CASSLAGTILYNEQFF
15,TRBV25-1,few,TRBJ2-1,TRBD1,CASSASGTGGNEQFF
16,TRBV30,NA,TRBJ1-5,NA,CAWSSRREFSNQPQHF
13,TRBV25-1,many,TRBJ1-6,NA,CASRAVYNSPLHF
16,TRBV14,NA,TRBJ2-7,NA,CASSQNLLGGSYEQYF
14,TRBV7-9,many,TRBJ1-1,TRBD1,CASSRGQGNTEAFF
11,TRBV9,many,TRBJ2-7,TRBD2,CASSGGGEQYF
16,TRBV12-3/TRBV12-4,few,TRBJ2-1,TRBD2,CASSLDSGGGRNEQFF
16,TRBV5-1,NA,TRBJ1-3,NA,CASSFLETGSGNTIYF
16,TRBV4-1,NA,TRBJ2-1,NA,CASSQEQGSPADEQFF
18,TRBV27,many,TRBJ2-6,NA,CASSSAGDSYGRANVLTF
11,TRBV7-2,many,TRBJ2-1,NA,CASSQRYEQFF
15,TRBV7-2,many,TRBJ2-3,NA,CASSLGRAGTDTQYF
12,TRBV6-2/TRBV6-3,many,TRBJ1-1,NA,CASSYGATEAFF
13,TRBV12-3/TRBV12-4,many,TRBJ2-5,TRBD1,CASIGQAQETQYF
14,TRBV27,many,TRBJ2-2,NA,CASSLSALAGELFF
16,TRBV7-8,many,TRBJ2-5,TRBD2,CASSWTSGGAQETQYF